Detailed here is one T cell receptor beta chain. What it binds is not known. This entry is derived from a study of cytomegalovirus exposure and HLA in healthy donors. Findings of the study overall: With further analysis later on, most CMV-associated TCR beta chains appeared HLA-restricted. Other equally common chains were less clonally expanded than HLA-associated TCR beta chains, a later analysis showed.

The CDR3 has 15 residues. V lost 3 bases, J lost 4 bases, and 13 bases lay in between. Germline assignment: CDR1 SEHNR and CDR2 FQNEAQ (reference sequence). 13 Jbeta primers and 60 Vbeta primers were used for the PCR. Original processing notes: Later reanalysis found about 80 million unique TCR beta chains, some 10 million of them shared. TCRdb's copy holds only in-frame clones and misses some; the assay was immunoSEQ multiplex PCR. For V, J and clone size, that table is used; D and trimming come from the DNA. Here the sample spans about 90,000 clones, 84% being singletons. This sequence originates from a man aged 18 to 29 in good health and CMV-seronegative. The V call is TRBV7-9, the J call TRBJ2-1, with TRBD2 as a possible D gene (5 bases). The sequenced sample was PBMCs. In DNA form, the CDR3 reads TGTGCCAGCAGCTTGGGCGAGCGGAGTTACAATGAGCAGTTCTTC. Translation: CASSLGERSYNEQFF.